This entry lists 15 T cell receptor beta chains sequenced from one sample in a study of blood T cell repertoires in COVID-19. The data were produced by immunoSEQ multiplex PCR, yet TCRdb's version contains in-frame clones alone and is incomplete. The table has approximately 130,000 clones, around 87% seen once. The sample was peripheral blood. These receptors were collected from a woman aged 45-65 years who had recovered from COVID-19.

This clone showed up just once. The chain combines TRBV10-3 with TRBJ1-5; TRBD1 is a possible D gene (6 bases). Germline V lookup: CDR1 ENHRY, CDR2 SYGVKD. The CDR3 extends over 13 amino acids. Trimming left V 9 bases short and J 3 bases short, with 12 bases between. For the CDR3, the DNA is TGTGCCATACAACAGGGATACAATCAGCCCCAGCATTTT. It is translated as CAIQQGYNQPQHF.

This sequence joins TRBV9 and TRBJ1-2; D ambiguous. Per the germline V gene, CDR1 is SGDLS and CDR2 is YYNGEE. The CDR3 runs 15 residues. Trimming took off 0 bases at V and 5 bases at J, with 14 bases between the two ends. The CDR3 coding sequence is TGTGCCAGCAGCGTAGATCCAGGCGTAACTTATGGCTACACCTTC. It specifies CASSVDPGVTYGYTF.

V usage is TRBV3-1 (or the pseudogene TRBV3-2) and J usage is TRBJ2-7, with 8 bases lining up with TRBD2. The CDR3 runs 16 residues. Per germline, CDR1 LGHDT and CDR2 YNNKEL (reference sequence). V lost 7 bases to trimming and J lost 4 bases; unmatched junction nucleotides: 15. CDR3 sequence (DNA): TGTGCCAGCACCCCTTCTTCACGGGGGGGCCTTTACGAGCAGTACTTC. As protein: CASTPSSRGGLYEQYF.

The chain combines TRBV19 with TRBJ2-5; 8 bases agree with TRBD2. V lost 3 bases to trimming and J lost 1 base; unmatched junction nucleotides: 7. This CDR3 is 16 amino acids long. CDR1 is LNHDA and CDR2 is SQIVND in the germline V gene (reference sequence). The DNA of the CDR3 is TGTGCCAGTAGTATGAGTCTAGCGGGCGCCCAAGAGACCCAGTACTTC. Translating it yields CASSMSLAGAQETQYF.

The gene calls are TRBV6-2 or TRBV6-3 and TRBJ2-7; 7 bases are shared with TRBD1. With 2 bases clipped from V and 5 bases from J, the junction kept 9 bases outside the gene matches. The CDR3 loop spans 15 amino acids. The germline CDR1 and CDR2 sequences are MNHEY and SVGEGT. CDR3 in DNA: TGTGCCAGCAGTTACCTCGGAAGGGGGCTGAACGAGCAGTACTTC. Its translation: CASSYLGRGLNEQYF.

The rearrangement joins TRBV18 to TRBJ1-1; 7 bases are a match to TRBD1. Germline lookup yields CDR1 KGHSH and CDR2 LQKENI. Losses at the gene ends were 2 bases for V and 8 bases for J; bases not matched to a gene: 8. This CDR3 is built from 14 residues. The CDR3 spells CASSPYGQGVEAFF. Here the CDR3 DNA reads TGTGCCAGCTCACCATACGGTCAGGGGGTAGAAGCTTTCTTT.

Comment on this clone: In the same sample, other DNA sequences code for this CDR3. This chain uses TRBV2 with TRBJ2-7; 7 nucleotides line up with TRBD1. The CDR3 is made up of 14 amino acids. Germline lookup yields CDR1 SNHLY and CDR2 FYNNEI. With 3 bases clipped from V and 1 base from J, the junction kept 3 bases outside the gene matches. In DNA form, the CDR3 reads TGTGCCAGCAGTGAGCAGGGGGAGTCCTACGAGCAGTACTTC. Translating it yields CASSEQGESYEQYF.

This chain uses TRBV2 with TRBJ1-2; 7 positions agree with TRBD1. V lost 6 bases, J lost 12 bases, and 16 bases stayed unmatched. The V gene's germline CDR1 is SNHLY and CDR2 FYNNEI. This CDR3 has 14 residues. CDR3 amino acids: CASRSAGGAKGNTF. The CDR3 nucleotides are TGTGCCAGCAGGAGCGCAGGGGGAGCCAAGGGGAACACCTTC.

The chain combines TRBV6-1 with TRBJ2-5, with D possibly being TRBD1 (5 bases). Between the trimmed V and J ends, which lost 1 base and 2 bases, there was a span of 11 bases. This CDR3 region has 15 residues. CDR1 and CDR2 from the germline V gene are MNHNS and SASEGT. CDR3 nucleotides: TGTGCCAGCAGTGAAGTAGGGAACAGGCAAGAGACCCAGTACTTC. Translation gives CASSEVGNRQETQYF.

The chain joins TRBV6-5 to TRBJ1-2; no reliable D call. CDR3 length equals 13 residues. Deletions cut 7 bases from V and 4 bases from J, with 13 bases between. Germline V gene sequence: CDR1 MNHEY, CDR2 SVGAGI. The CDR3 bases are TGTGCCAGCACCGAGAGGGTCCCCTATGGCTACACCTTC. This translates into CASTERVPYGYTF.

The CDR3 DNA reads TGTGCCAGCAGTGGCAGGGGCGAAAAACTGTTTTTT. Translated: CASSGRGEKLFF. V usage is TRBV2 and J usage is TRBJ1-4; maybe TRBD1 (6 bases). This CDR3 has 12 residues. Germline CDR1 SNHLY, CDR2 FYNNEI. Trimming pared 4 bases from V and 8 bases from J, leaving 8 bases between.

The chain combines TRBV6-5 with TRBJ2-1; 7 positions agree with TRBD2. The CDR3 is 13 residues long. Germline V gene data show CDR1 as MNHEY and CDR2 as SVGAGI. V lost 6 bases to trimming and J lost 6 bases; unmatched junction nucleotides: 5. This chain's CDR3 is CASSSGTTNEQFF. The CDR3 DNA reads as TGTGCCAGCAGCAGCGGGACTACCAATGAGCAGTTCTTC.

V gene TRBV11-2 combines with J gene TRBJ2-2; no firm D call. The CDR3 extends over 13 amino acids. Germline CDR1 SGHAT, CDR2 FQNNGV. Trimming stripped 3 bases from V and 0 bases from J, with 2 bases between. The DNA for the CDR3 is TGTGCCAGCAGCTTCTCGAACACCGGGGAGCTGTTTTTT. Translated: CASSFSNTGELFF.

The J gene is TRBJ1-2, the V gene TRBV19, with a tentative D call TRBD1 (6 bases). CDR3 length equals 13 residues. CDR1 is LNHDA, CDR2 SQIVND, per germline (reference sequence). Deletions cut 6 bases from V and 1 base from J, with 9 bases between. CDR3 in DNA: TGTGCCAGTAGGAAACAGGGTAACTATGGCTACACCTTC. Its translation: CASRKQGNYGYTF.

The rearrangement joins TRBV30 to TRBJ2-2; a possible D gene is TRBD1 (6 bases). Germline V gene sequence: CDR1 GTSNPN, CDR2 SVGIG (reference sequence). V was shortened by 5 bases and J by 6 bases, with 10 bases between the two germline ends. CDR3 size: 12 residues. The CDR3 sequence is CAWLTGSGELFF. The CDR3 DNA sequence: TGTGCCTGGTTGACAGGTTCCGGGGAGCTGTTTTTT.